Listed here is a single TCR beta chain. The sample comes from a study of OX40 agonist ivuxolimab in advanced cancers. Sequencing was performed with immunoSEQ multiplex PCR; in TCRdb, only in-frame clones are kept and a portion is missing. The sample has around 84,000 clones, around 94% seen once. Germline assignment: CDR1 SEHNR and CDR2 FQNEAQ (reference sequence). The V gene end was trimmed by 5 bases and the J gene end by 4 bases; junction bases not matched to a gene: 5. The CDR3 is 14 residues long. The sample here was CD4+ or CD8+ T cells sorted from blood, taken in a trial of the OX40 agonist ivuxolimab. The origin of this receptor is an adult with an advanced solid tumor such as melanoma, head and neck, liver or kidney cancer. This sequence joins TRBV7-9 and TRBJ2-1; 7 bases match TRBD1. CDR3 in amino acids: CASSQTGQYNEQFF. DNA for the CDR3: TGTGCCAGCAGCCAAACGGGACAGTACAATGAGCAGTTCTTC.